This T cell receptor (beta chain) was identified during a study of blood T cell repertoires in COVID-19. Looking at the study overall: Specimens from acute and convalescent COVID-19 originated in the United States, Italy and Spain.

Looked up from germline, CDR1 is SGHTA and CDR2 is FQGTGA. The CDR3 contains 13 residues. The junction had 4 bases not matched to a gene; V was cut back by 5 bases and J by 10 bases. Here immunoSEQ multiplex PCR was the method, and the copy in TCRdb shows in-frame clones only, minus some. Seen here are roughly 40,000 clones, 85% to 90% observed once, and the top ten hold about 12%. The sample consisted of peripheral blood. This receptor was taken from a man aged 65 to 79 with acute or convalescent COVID-19. V is TRBV7-3 and J is TRBJ1-6; the match to TRBD1 covers 8 bases. The CDR3 is CASSPSGGSPLHF. The CDR3 DNA reads as TGTGCCAGCAGCCCGTCAGGGGGCTCACCCCTCCACTTT.